The source of this T cell receptor (beta chain) is a study of blood T cell repertoires in COVID-19. The CDR3 covers 15 residues. With 4 bases clipped from V and 1 base from J, the junction kept 4 bases outside the gene matches. Germline CDR1 ENHRY, CDR2 SYGVKD. Repertoires were generated with immunoSEQ multiplex PCR, while TCRdb's copy carries only in-frame clones and drops some. This table holds some 200,000 clones, 88% found once. The genes are TRBV10-3 and TRBJ2-1, with 7 bases that match TRBD2. Sequenced material: peripheral blood. This clonotype originated in a man aged 70 or older with acute or convalescent COVID-19. DNA for the CDR3: TGTGCCATCAGTGGGGCGGGAGAATCCTACAATGAGCAGTTCTTC. Translated: CAISGAGESYNEQFF.